Listed below are T cell receptor beta chains from one sample, sequenced in a study of blood T cell repertoires in COVID-19. Some clones are missing from TCRdb's copy, which holds only in-frame ones; the method was immunoSEQ multiplex PCR. In the table there are tens of thousands of clones, 70% to 90% of which are singletons. The sequenced material came from peripheral blood. The origin of the receptors is a man aged 55 to 69 with acute or convalescent COVID-19. Both conserved end residues are trimmed from each CDR3. The order of the fields is V gene, J gene, CDR3 length, CDR3 protein.

TRBV28	TRBJ2-7	13	ASSKPSGPSYEQY
TRBV28	TRBJ1-2	13	ASSLSASANYGYT
TRBV28	TRBJ2-7	10	APPNPRYEQY
TRBV4-1	TRBJ1-5	14	ASSPNQQGYNQPQH
TRBV19	TRBJ2-3	14	ASSIVEGSTADTQY
TRBV5-1	TRBJ2-7	12	ASSPLAGVGEQY
TRBV5-5	TRBJ1-1	14	ASTYLGGGHGTEAF
TRBV7-2	TRBJ1-1	15	ASSPFRGPTLNTEAF
TRBV10-3	TRBJ2-5	15	AISGAGGPSGGETQY
TRBV7-2	TRBJ1-5	12	ASSKDGGNQPQH
TRBV10-3	TRBJ1-6	13	AITSTGPRNSPLH
TRBV28	TRBJ2-4	14	ASSLWAGSGKNIQY
TRBV7-3	TRBJ2-1	13	ASSRQGQEYNEQF
TRBV28	TRBJ1-4	12	ASSLYREGEKLF
TRBV5-1	TRBJ1-1	12	ASSLTGSNPEAF
TRBV7-7	TRBJ2-2	13	ASSKPDSYTGELF
TRBV6-5	TRBJ2-5	12	ASTDVMSLGTQY
TRBV27	TRBJ2-2	18	ASITRAGTGLAGSTGELF
TRBV29-1	TRBJ2-7	12	SVGGEREVYEQY
TRBV6-2/TRBV6-3	TRBJ1-2	11	ASSPRGAFSYT
TRBV7-2	TRBJ2-7	11	ASSLGGEFEQY
TRBV6-6	TRBJ1-2	14	ASRPPDRGTHYGYT
TRBV5-1	TRBJ1-1	13	ASSTRAGTGTEAF
TRBV7-8	TRBJ1-6	11	ASSLRQPSPLH
TRBV19	TRBJ1-2	11	ASSIDALYGYT
TRBV28	TRBJ2-2	14	ASSTTGGTNTGELF
TRBV6-6	TRBJ1-2	12	ASRGGASDYGYT
TRBV7-9	TRBJ2-5	12	ASSKGTMRETQY
TRBV5-4	TRBJ2-1	15	ASSSPRLADSYNEQF
TRBV4-3	TRBJ1-1	13	ASSQYRAGNTEAF
TRBV5-1	TRBJ2-5	11	ASSPEGKETQY
TRBV24-1	TRBJ2-2	11	ARDTRYTGELF
TRBV5-4	TRBJ2-1	11	ASSPGGLGEQF
TRBV2	TRBJ1-2	13	ASIRDIILDYGYT
TRBV7-2	TRBJ2-1	13	ASSADPSGAYGQF
TRBV7-2	TRBJ1-1	11	ASSSRDFAEAF